A selection of T cell receptor beta chains follows, all from one sample in a study of PD-1 blockade in classical Hodgkin lymphoma. The assay was immunoSEQ multiplex PCR, and TCRdb's table has in-frame clones only and misses some. Altogether 27,000 or so clones are present, approximately 68% being singletons, with the ten largest covering approximately 3.6%. The sequencing used peripheral blood mononuclear cells (PBMCs), collected before the fourth cycle of nivolumab. The receptors were gathered from a human donor with classical Hodgkin lymphoma. CDR3s include the opening cysteine and the closing phenylalanine or tryptophan. Fields, in order: clone size, D gene, J gene, V gene, CDR3 DNA, CDR3 protein. A D gene is named only where the DNA matches it firmly. For some rows the clone size is stated as once, few or many, or as a class when expanded; others skip it.

>NA|NA|TRBJ1-1|TRBV30
TGTGCCTGGAATTCTGGTGGTGGCACTGAAGCTTTCTTT
CAWNSGGGTEAFF
>NA|TRBD2|TRBJ2-4|TRBV28
TGTGCCAGCAGTTCAAGCGGGGGGCTCATCCGAAACATTCAGTACTTC
CASSSSGGLIRNIQYF
>once|NA|TRBJ1-4|TRBV30
TGTGCCTGGAGACCTTTTTGGGCAGAGCAGCCCCTAGCGCGTAATGAAAAACTGTTTTTT
CAWRPFWAEQPLARNEKLFF
>NA|NA|TRBJ1-6|TRBV19
TGTGCCAGTAGTATGAGCAGTTTTAATTCACCCCTCCACTTT
CASSMSSFNSPLHF
>NA|TRBD1|TRBJ1-1|TRBV30
TGTGCCTGGAGTGTACTCAGGGGGCGCACTGAAGCTTTCTTT
CAWSVLRGRTEAFF
>NA|TRBD2|TRBJ2-3|TRBV5-1
TGCGCCAGCAGCTCCTATAGCGGGACTAGCACAGATACGCAGTATTTT
CASSSYSGTSTDTQYF
>NA|TRBD2|TRBJ2-3|TRBV9
TGTGCCAGCAGCGCCCCCCGGACTAGATTGGGCCCCACAGATACGCAGTATTTT
CASSAPRTRLGPTDTQYF
>NA|NA|TRBJ1-2|TRBV10-3
TGTGCCATCAGTGAAGGGGGGCCACTCTATGGCTACACCTTC
CAISEGGPLYGYTF
>NA|NA|TRBJ1-1|TRBV27
TGTGCCAGCAGTTTACAACAGGGGAACACTGAAGCTTTCTTT
CASSLQQGNTEAFF
>NA|NA|TRBJ2-7|TRBV6-6
TGTGCCAGCAGTTACTCGAGCAGGGGTAGCGAGCAGTACTTC
CASSYSSRGSEQYF
>NA|NA|TRBJ2-5|TRBV11-2
TGTGCCAGCAGCTTGGGGACCCAGTACTTC
CASSLGTQYF
>NA|NA|TRBJ2-6|TRBV19
TGTGCCAGTAGTACAGACGGGCGCTCTGGGGCCAACGTCCTGACTTTC
CASSTDGRSGANVLTF
>NA|NA|TRBJ2-7|TRBV30
TGTGCCTGGAGAGACTACGAGCAGTACTTC
CAWRDYEQYF
>NA|TRBD1|TRBJ2-1|TRBV10-3
TGTGCCATCAGTGATCGGGACAGGGGGCTTAATGAGCAGTTCTTC
CAISDRDRGLNEQFF
>medium-sized|TRBD1|TRBJ2-1|TRBV12-5
TGTGCTAGTGATGCGGGACAGGGCTCGGGGGGCGTTTGGAATGAGCAGTTCTTC
CASDAGQGSGGVWNEQFF
>NA|TRBD1|TRBJ1-6|TRBV5-1
TGCGCCAGCAGCCCACCCGACAGGGGCAATTCACCCCTCCACTTT
CASSPPDRGNSPLHF
>medium-sized|TRBD1|TRBJ2-2|TRBV2
TGTGCCAGCAGCTGGACAGGGGGAACCGGGGAGCTGTTTTTT
CASSWTGGTGELFF
>NA|NA|TRBJ2-7|TRBV7-2
TGTGCCAGCAGCTTATCCGGGAGTTACCCTTACGAGCAGTACTTC
CASSLSGSYPYEQYF
>NA|NA|TRBJ1-1|TRBV6-5
TGTGCCAGCAGTTACGGGCCGGGAACTGAAGCTTTCTTT
CASSYGPGTEAFF
>NA|TRBD2|TRBJ2-3|TRBV11-2
TGTGCCAGCAGCTTAGGGGCCGGAGGAAGCGGGGGGACAGATACGCAGTATTTT
CASSLGAGGSGGTDTQYF
>medium-sized|NA|TRBJ2-5|TRBV4-3
TGCGCCAGCAGCCACGTTAGGGGTCTGGAGACCCAGTACTTC
CASSHVRGLETQYF
>NA|NA|TRBJ2-1|TRBV7-2
TGTGCCAGCAGCTTAAGGGGGGAGCGGAGAAGTAATGAGCAGTTCTTC
CASSLRGERRSNEQFF
>NA|NA|TRBJ1-4|TRBV23-1
TGCGCCAGCAGTCAACCGGGGACGGATCCTAATGAAAAACTGTTTTTT
CASSQPGTDPNEKLFF
>NA|NA|TRBJ1-2|TRBV7-2
TGTGCCAGCAGCCTGCAGATGATATATGGCTACACCTTC
CASSLQMIYGYTF
>few|NA|TRBJ1-2|TRBV6-6
TGTGCCAGCAGTCCCGGGGCGGTTAACTATGGCTACACCTTC
CASSPGAVNYGYTF
>NA|NA|TRBJ1-2|TRBV29-1
TGCAGCGTCGAACTTAACTATGGCTACACCTTC
CSVELNYGYTF
>few|NA|TRBJ2-6|TRBV30
TGTGGCCGGGAAGAGTCAATTGGGGCCAACGTCCTGACTTTC
CGREESIGANVLTF
>NA|TRBD1|TRBJ2-7|TRBV29-1
TGCAGCGTTGGGTCTTCGGCAGGGGGCCTCTACGAGCAGTACTTC
CSVGSSAGGLYEQYF
>NA|NA|TRBJ2-5|TRBV9
TGTGCCAGCAGCGTTTGGGAGATCAAGACCCAGTACTTC
CASSVWEIKTQYF
>NA|NA|TRBJ1-6|TRBV5-4
TGTGCCAGCAGCCCCTGGGAACATAATTCACCCCTCCACTTT
CASSPWEHNSPLHF
>NA|NA|TRBJ2-1|TRBV5-1
TGCGCCAGCTCCAGAGCAGGGGGGGATGAGCAGTTCTTC
CASSRAGGDEQFF
>few|TRBD1|TRBJ1-5|TRBV30
TGTGCCTGGGCTCAGGGGGGAAATAGCAATCAGCCCCAGCATTTT
CAWAQGGNSNQPQHF
>NA|NA|TRBJ2-5|TRBV29-1
TGCAGCGTTGGGGGCGTGGGGAGTGGGATCCAAGAGACCCAGTACTTC
CSVGGVGSGIQETQYF
>NA|NA|TRBJ1-2|TRBV27
TGTGCCAGCGGAGGACTTCTCTATGGCTACACCTTC
CASGGLLYGYTF
>NA|NA|TRBJ2-3|TRBV9
TGTGCCAGCCCCACTATGGTAGCGGAGGGTTGGGAGAGCACAGATACGCAGTATTTT
CASPTMVAEGWESTDTQYF
>NA|NA|TRBJ1-3|TRBV6-5
TGTGCCAGCAGTTTCTCGGGCCAACAGGCCATATATTTT
CASSFSGQQAIYF
>NA|TRBD1|TRBJ1-2|TRBV7-9
TGTGCCAGCAGCTTCACCTTGACAGGGGGGCTTGGCTACACCTTC
CASSFTLTGGLGYTF
>NA|NA|TRBJ1-1|TRBV6-6
TGTGCCAGTTCTACAGGATCGAACACTGAAGCTTTCTTT
CASSTGSNTEAFF
>NA|TRBD2|TRBJ2-6|TRBV4-2
TGTGCCAGCAGCCAAGAGGGCAGCGGGAGGACGGGGGCCAACGTCCTGACTTTC
CASSQEGSGRTGANVLTF
>NA|NA|TRBJ2-7|TRBV18
TGTGCCAGCTCAGCCGGCCATTACGAGCAGTACTTC
CASSAGHYEQYF
>NA|NA|TRBJ1-2|TRBV5-5
TGTGCCAGCAGCTTGGAGGTTTCGGGGGCCTATGGCTACACCTTC
CASSLEVSGAYGYTF
>NA|TRBD2|TRBJ2-3|TRBV4-2
TGTGCCAGCAGCCAAGATCCCGGGGTGTTAGCGGGGGCTAGCACAGATACGCAGTATTTT
CASSQDPGVLAGASTDTQYF
>NA|TRBD2|TRBJ2-1|TRBV19
TGTGCCAGTAGGCTAGCGGGACTCGAGACGGGGGAGCAGTTCTTC
CASRLAGLETGEQFF
>NA|TRBD2|TRBJ2-1|TRBV9
TGTGCCAGCAGCGTGACTAGCGGCGATGAGCAGTTCTTC
CASSVTSGDEQFF
>NA|NA|TRBJ2-2|TRBV19
TGTGCCAGTAGCCAGGGACCTACTAACACCGGGGAGCTGTTTTTT
CASSQGPTNTGELFF
>NA|NA|TRBJ1-1|TRBV6-5
TGTGCCAGCAGTACAGTTACGACAGCCAACACTGAAGCTTTCTTT
CASSTVTTANTEAFF
>NA|TRBD1|TRBJ2-5|TRBV5-1
TGCGCCAGCAGCTTGGGGGGTAGGACAGGTCAAGAGACCCAGTACTTC
CASSLGGRTGQETQYF
>once|NA|TRBJ1-4|TRBV7-8
TGTGCCAGCAGCTTACCCCGGGGGACTAATGAAAAACTGTTTTTT
CASSLPRGTNEKLFF
>NA|NA|TRBJ2-2|TRBV5-6
TGTGCCAGCAGCGAGTTCGTCGCCTTGGGGGAGCTGTTTTTT
CASSEFVALGELFF
>NA|TRBD1|TRBJ2-1|TRBV6-5
TGTGCCAGCAGTTACGGGACAGGGGTTTTTGGCGAGCAGTTCTTC
CASSYGTGVFGEQFF
>few|TRBD1|TRBJ2-1|TRBV28
TGTGCCAGCAGTACAGCCCCCGGGACAGGGACTGGGGCCTACAATGAGCAGTTCTTC
CASSTAPGTGTGAYNEQFF
>few|NA|TRBJ1-3|TRBV19
TGTGCCAGTAGGAAAACCAGCTCTGGAAACACCATATATTTT
CASRKTSSGNTIYF
>NA|TRBD1|TRBJ2-5|TRBV28
TGTGCCAGCAGCCCAAACAGGGGCTTGGTACAAGAGACCCAGTACTTC
CASSPNRGLVQETQYF
>NA|NA|TRBJ2-3|TRBV7-9
TGTGCCAGCAGCTTAATTTACGGCGGCCCCGAGAGGGCAGATACGCAGTATTTT
CASSLIYGGPERADTQYF
>NA|TRBD1|TRBJ1-2|TRBV5-5
TGTGCCAGCAGCTCTGCGGGGACAGCATATGGCTACACCTTC
CASSSAGTAYGYTF
>NA|TRBD2|TRBJ2-1|TRBV30
TGTGCCTGGAGTGTCGCGGGAGGTATGGGTGAGCAGTTCTTC
CAWSVAGGMGEQFF
>few|NA|TRBJ1-1|TRBV7-6
TGTGCCAGCAGCTTAGCGGGAGGGCAGAACACTGAAGCTTTCTTT
CASSLAGGQNTEAFF
>NA|TRBD2|TRBJ2-1|TRBV2
TGTGCCAGCAGTTCCGGGACTAGCGCCTACAATGAGCAGTTCTTC
CASSSGTSAYNEQFF
>NA|TRBD1|TRBJ1-2|TRBV5-6
TGTGCCAGCAGCTTGGTACAGACAGGGAAACTTGGCTACACCTTC
CASSLVQTGKLGYTF
>NA|NA|TRBJ2-3|TRBV7-7
TGTGCTAGCAGCTTAGGGGCAGCGACCACAGATACGCAGTATTTT
CASSLGAATTDTQYF